The 5 T cell receptor beta chains presented below share a single source sample, sequenced in a study of response to subunit inactivated influenza vaccine. TCRdb re-called the RT-PCR reads through MiXCR, storing one row per CDR3 protein. The sample consists of about 160,000 distinct CDR3 sequences, roughly a tenth of them appearing once. Sequencing was performed on non-naive T cells sorted from PBMCs, taken roughly 6 weeks after vaccination. These receptor sequences come from a man aged 50 to 60 who received an inactivated influenza vaccine.

As regards this clonotype: This clone may be a read error of a much larger clone one base away. The rearrangement joins TRBV29-1 to TRBJ2-5, with 7 bases that match TRBD2. The germline gives CDR1 SQVTM, CDR2 ANQGSEA. This CDR3 comprises 13 residues. The CDR3 protein is CGGALLAGETQYF. The CDR3 nucleotides read TGCGGCGGAGCCCTATTAGCGGGAGAGACCCAGTACTTC.

The CDR3 region is CASSSRGTHTDTQYF. CDR3 sequence (DNA): TGCGCCAGCAGCTCTCGGGGGACACACACAGATACGCAGTATTTT. The chain recombines TRBV4-1 with TRBJ2-3; D is possibly TRBD1 or TRBD2 (6 bases each). The germline gives CDR1 MGHRA, CDR2 YSYEKL. This CDR3 has 15 amino acids. V was pared by 5 bases and J by 2 bases, with 14 bases between.

This rearrangement joins TRBV28 to TRBJ1-2; 7 nucleotides agree with TRBD1. CDR1 is MDHEN and CDR2 is SYDVKM in the germline V gene. V lost 4 bases and J lost 7; bases outside the gene matches: 6. The CDR3 length is 13 residues. The CDR3 reads CASSYEGAGGYTF. CDR3 nucleotides: TGTGCCAGCAGTTACGAGGGGGCTGGTGGCTACACCTTC.

There are a few counts of this clonotype. The J gene is TRBJ1-1, the V gene TRBV7-2; TRBD1 matches 7 bases. Looked up from germline, CDR1 is SGHTA and CDR2 is FQGNSA. The CDR3 contains 13 residues. J gave up 5 bases and V 5 bases, and 5 bases lay outside the gene matches. The CDR3 is CASSPYRGTEAFF. CDR3 sequence (DNA): TGTGCCAGCAGCCCGTACAGGGGAACTGAAGCTTTCTTT. The full variable domain, completed using reference TRBV7-2 and TRBJ1-1, is GAGVSQSPSNKVTEKGKDVELRCDPISGHTALYWYRQSLGQGLEFLIYFQGNSAPDKSGLPSDRFSAERTGGSVSTLTIQRTQQEDSAVYLCASSPYRGTEAFFGQGTRLTVV.

This chain joins TRBV5-1 and TRBJ2-7; 7 bases are a match to TRBD1. The CDR3 has 14 residues. The germline V gene has CDR1 SGHRS and CDR2 YFSETQ. J was trimmed by 2 bases and V by 4 bases; bases with no gene match: 6. CDR3 sequence (DNA): TGCGCCAGCAGCCGCGGACAGGAAACCTACGAGCAGTACTTC. Translated: CASSRGQETYEQYF.